This is a list of T cell receptor beta chains from one sample in a study of blood T cell repertoires in COVID-19. Only in-frame clones appear in the TCRdb table, and some are missing; sequencing was by immunoSEQ multiplex PCR. The sample lists roughly 250,000 clones, approximately 85% seen once, with approximately 2% in the top ten. The sample taken for sequencing was PBMCs or T cells enriched from blood (not recorded which). These receptors originate from a woman between 50 and 59 years old who had recovered from COVID-19. The CDR3 runs from the conserved cysteine through the conserved F or W. The order of the fields is J gene, V gene, clone size, D gene, CDR3 protein, CDR3 DNA. The D gene is left open where the match is weak. A row's size may be missing; if present it is once, few, many or a size class.

j_gene: TRBJ2-1; v_gene: TRBV5-1; abundance: NA; d_gene: NA; CDR3aa: CASRASANNEQFF; CDR3nt: TGCGCCAGCAGAGCTAGCGCAAACAATGAGCAGTTCTTC
j_gene: TRBJ2-7; v_gene: TRBV5-1; abundance: NA; d_gene: TRBD1; CDR3aa: CASSPGGLSSGEQYF; CDR3nt: TGCGCCAGCAGCCCAGGGGGCCTGTCCTCGGGGGAGCAGTACTTC
j_gene: TRBJ1-1; v_gene: TRBV10-3; abundance: NA; d_gene: NA; CDR3aa: CAISVQETGTEAFF; CDR3nt: TGTGCCATCAGTGTACAGGAGACGGGCACTGAAGCTTTCTTT
j_gene: TRBJ2-1; v_gene: TRBV13; abundance: NA; d_gene: TRBD2; CDR3aa: CASSPRTSGTPNEQFF; CDR3nt: TGTGCCAGCAGCCCTCGGACTAGCGGGACCCCCAATGAGCAGTTCTTC
j_gene: TRBJ1-1; v_gene: TRBV14; abundance: NA; d_gene: NA; CDR3aa: CASSPRMDTEAFF; CDR3nt: TGTGCCAGCAGCCCCAGGATGGACACTGAAGCTTTCTTT
j_gene: TRBJ2-7; v_gene: TRBV9; abundance: few; d_gene: NA; CDR3aa: CASSASGAPVDEQYF; CDR3nt: TGTGCCAGCAGCGCCTCCGGAGCCCCGGTGGACGAGCAGTACTTC
j_gene: TRBJ1-2; v_gene: TRBV29-1; abundance: NA; d_gene: TRBD1; CDR3aa: CSIWTGGQSGYTF; CDR3nt: TGCAGCATCTGGACAGGAGGCCAAAGTGGCTACACCTTC
j_gene: TRBJ2-7; v_gene: TRBV5-1; abundance: NA; d_gene: TRBD2; CDR3aa: CASSLDQLAGDRKEQYF; CDR3nt: TGCGCCAGCAGCTTGGACCAACTAGCGGGAGACCGGAAGGAGCAGTACTTC
j_gene: TRBJ1-3; v_gene: TRBV18; abundance: NA; d_gene: TRBD1; CDR3aa: CASSPDRVTGNTIYF; CDR3nt: TGTGCCAGCTCACCAGACAGGGTAACAGGAAACACCATATATTTT
j_gene: TRBJ1-2; v_gene: TRBV12-3/TRBV12-4; abundance: NA; d_gene: NA; CDR3aa: CATTQVGYGYTF; CDR3nt: TGTGCCACCACCCAGGTCGGCTATGGCTACACCTTC
j_gene: TRBJ1-5; v_gene: TRBV20-1; abundance: NA; d_gene: NA; CDR3aa: CSASRGGGYSNQPQHF; CDR3nt: TGCAGTGCTAGTCGGGGGGGCGGGTATAGCAATCAGCCCCAGCATTTT
j_gene: TRBJ2-5; v_gene: TRBV25-1; abundance: NA; d_gene: TRBD2; CDR3aa: CASSAGTSGFQETQYF; CDR3nt: TGTGCCAGCAGTGCCGGGACTAGCGGGTTCCAAGAGACCCAGTACTTC
j_gene: TRBJ1-5; v_gene: TRBV28; abundance: NA; d_gene: NA; CDR3aa: CASSLGQHNQPQHF; CDR3nt: TGTGCCAGCAGTTTAGGGCAGCACAATCAGCCCCAGCATTTT
j_gene: TRBJ1-4; v_gene: TRBV27; abundance: NA; d_gene: NA; CDR3aa: CATSGGEGEKLFF; CDR3nt: TGTGCCACCTCGGGGGGAGAGGGCGAAAAACTGTTTTTT
j_gene: TRBJ1-4; v_gene: TRBV11-3; abundance: NA; d_gene: NA; CDR3aa: CASSHGKSNEKLFF; CDR3nt: TGTGCCAGCAGCCACGGGAAATCTAATGAAAAACTGTTTTTT
j_gene: TRBJ2-1; v_gene: TRBV7-9; abundance: NA; d_gene: TRBD2; CDR3aa: CASSVGLAGGSEQFF; CDR3nt: TGTGCCAGCAGCGTGGGACTAGCGGGAGGGAGTGAGCAGTTCTTC
j_gene: TRBJ1-1; v_gene: TRBV9; abundance: NA; d_gene: TRBD1; CDR3aa: CASSVGAGTENTEAFF; CDR3nt: TGTGCCAGCAGCGTAGGAGCCGGGACAGAGAACACTGAAGCTTTCTTT
j_gene: TRBJ2-5; v_gene: TRBV5-4; abundance: NA; d_gene: TRBD2; CDR3aa: CASSVPGTSGSETQYF; CDR3nt: TGTGCCAGCAGCGTACCTGGGACTAGCGGTTCCGAGACCCAGTACTTC
j_gene: TRBJ2-5; v_gene: TRBV6-2/TRBV6-3; abundance: NA; d_gene: NA; CDR3aa: CASSSLLRPQETQYF; CDR3nt: TGTGCCAGCAGTTCCCTCCTCCGTCCTCAAGAGACCCAGTACTTC
j_gene: TRBJ2-3; v_gene: TRBV6-5; abundance: NA; d_gene: NA; CDR3aa: CATSSGKRDTQYF; CDR3nt: TGTGCCACCTCATCAGGGAAAAGAGATACGCAGTATTTT
j_gene: TRBJ2-7; v_gene: TRBV28; abundance: NA; d_gene: NA; CDR3aa: CASSRSSGYEQYF; CDR3nt: TGTGCCAGCAGTCGATCCAGCGGTTACGAGCAGTACTTC
j_gene: TRBJ1-2; v_gene: TRBV5-8; abundance: NA; d_gene: TRBD1; CDR3aa: CASSIGQGVYGYTF; CDR3nt: TGTGCCAGCAGCATCGGACAGGGGGTCTATGGCTACACCTTC
j_gene: TRBJ2-7; v_gene: TRBV28; abundance: NA; d_gene: TRBD2; CDR3aa: CASSLRLADYEQYF; CDR3nt: TGTGCCAGCAGTTTGAGACTAGCGGATTACGAGCAGTACTTC
j_gene: TRBJ1-5; v_gene: TRBV28; abundance: NA; d_gene: NA; CDR3aa: CASRTGSEQPQHF; CDR3nt: TGTGCCAGCAGAACAGGGTCGGAGCAGCCCCAGCATTTT
j_gene: TRBJ2-7; v_gene: TRBV12-3/TRBV12-4; abundance: few; d_gene: NA; CDR3aa: CARTRNSYEQYF; CDR3nt: TGTGCCAGAACCAGAAACTCCTACGAGCAGTACTTC
j_gene: TRBJ2-5; v_gene: TRBV3-1/TRBV3-2; abundance: few; d_gene: TRBD2; CDR3aa: CASSQAVLAGYQETQYF; CDR3nt: TGTGCCAGCAGCCAGGCGGTACTAGCGGGCTACCAAGAGACCCAGTACTTC
j_gene: TRBJ2-3; v_gene: TRBV23-1; abundance: NA; d_gene: TRBD2; CDR3aa: CATPNSGDPRMGDTQYF; CDR3nt: TGCGCCACCCCGAATAGCGGGGACCCCCGGATGGGAGATACGCAGTATTTT
j_gene: TRBJ1-3; v_gene: TRBV28; abundance: NA; d_gene: NA; CDR3aa: CASTGGSRISGNTIYF; CDR3nt: TGTGCCAGCACGGGGGGGTCTCGGATCTCTGGAAACACCATATATTTT
j_gene: TRBJ2-5; v_gene: TRBV27; abundance: NA; d_gene: TRBD2; CDR3aa: CASSSLGLAEETQYF; CDR3nt: TGTGCCAGCAGTTCCCTGGGACTAGCGGAAGAGACCCAGTACTTC
j_gene: TRBJ1-5; v_gene: TRBV21-1; abundance: NA; d_gene: NA; CDR3aa: CASSPRTGSNQPQHF; CDR3nt: TGTGCCAGCAGCCCGAGAACAGGGAGCAATCAGCCCCAGCATTTT
j_gene: TRBJ1-6; v_gene: TRBV5-5; abundance: NA; d_gene: TRBD1; CDR3aa: CASSPAYWTGRLDSPLHF; CDR3nt: TGTGCCAGCAGCCCCGCGTATTGGACAGGGAGGTTGGATTCACCCCTCCACTTT
j_gene: TRBJ1-1; v_gene: TRBV24-1; abundance: NA; d_gene: TRBD1; CDR3aa: CATSERGLRTEAFF; CDR3nt: TGTGCCACCAGTGAAAGGGGGCTGCGCACTGAAGCTTTCTTT
j_gene: TRBJ1-1; v_gene: TRBV6-2/TRBV6-3; abundance: NA; d_gene: TRBD1; CDR3aa: CASSPTGQGSRTEAFF; CDR3nt: TGTGCCAGCAGCCCCACCGGACAGGGGAGTCGCACTGAAGCTTTCTTT
j_gene: TRBJ1-3; v_gene: TRBV7-8; abundance: NA; d_gene: TRBD1; CDR3aa: CASSTPGTGLRGNTIYF; CDR3nt: TGTGCCAGCAGCACTCCCGGGACAGGGTTACGTGGAAACACCATATATTTT
j_gene: TRBJ2-1; v_gene: TRBV5-1; abundance: NA; d_gene: TRBD2; CDR3aa: CASSRGQERLAGGPSEQFF; CDR3nt: TGCGCCAGCAGCCGCGGACAGGAGCGACTAGCGGGAGGGCCTAGTGAGCAGTTCTTC
j_gene: TRBJ1-5; v_gene: TRBV7-9; abundance: NA; d_gene: NA; CDR3aa: CASSLLSPSGGSNQPQHF; CDR3nt: TGTGCCAGCAGCCTGCTATCCCCCTCGGGGGGTAGCAATCAGCCCCAGCATTTT